The TCR beta chain described here comes from a study of CD8+ T cells in alopecia areata. Findings of the study overall: Whereas mice showed it more clearly, TCR sharing across patients was murkier, possibly because of HLA. Compared with normal scalp, lesional scalp had higher clonality and more expanded CD8+ clones. Resident alphabeta T-cell populations of normal skin are likewise subject to sequencing in scalp samples.

RNA, once extracted, was reverse transcribed into cDNA for use as the sequencing template. Data came from immunoSEQ multiplex PCR; TCRdb stores just in-frame clones and leaves some out. The data hold some 130,000 clones, with roughly 58% observed a single time. Remarks on this clone: As yet, its antigen is unknown.

Trimming cost V 5 bases and J 1 base, with 20 bases left between them. Looked up from germline, CDR1 is SEHNR and CDR2 is FQNEAQ (reference sequence). The CDR3 length is 17 residues. Lesional scalp punch biopsies and peripheral blood were collected from alopecia areata patients. Sequencing was performed on CD4+ T cells sorted from blood, taken at week 0. This chain links TRBV7-9 with TRBJ2-5; D possibly corresponds to TRBD1 (7 bases). This clonotype originated in a human donor with alopecia areata. The CDR3 nucleotides read TGTGCCAGCAGCCCGTTGACAGGGACTTACTTCCAAGAGACCCAGTACTTC. Its translation is CASSPLTGTYFQETQYF.